This passage covers 14 T cell receptor beta chains from one sample sequenced in a study of T cells in tuberculosis. Time point here: new active TB diagnosis, blood taken before or within 7 days of starting treatment. Sequencing was performed with immunoSEQ multiplex PCR; in TCRdb, only in-frame clones are kept and a portion is missing. The table lists fewer than 35,000 clones, roughly 86% of them singletons. The sequenced sample was PBMCs, obtained at tuberculosis diagnosis. The origin of the receptors is an adult with tuberculosis.

V gene TRBV18 combines with J gene TRBJ1-2; 8 bases map to TRBD1. Per germline, CDR1 KGHSH and CDR2 LQKENI. The length of the CDR3 is 17 residues. With 2 bases clipped from V and 8 bases from J, the junction kept 16 bases outside the gene matches. The CDR3 bases are TGTGCCAGCTCACCAGCTCGCGGTAACGGGACAGGCTTGGGCTACACCTTC. Its protein is CASSPARGNGTGLGYTF.

The rearrangement joins TRBV14 to TRBJ2-5, with D maybe TRBD1 (7 bases). Germline V gene lookup returns CDR1 SGHDN and CDR2 FVKESK. V was shortened by 1 base and J by 4 bases, with 13 bases between the two germline ends. The CDR3 is 15 residues long. CDR3 nucleotide sequence: TGTGCCAGCAGCCAAGGACTCCAGGGGGGAGAGACCCAGTACTTC. It yields the protein CASSQGLQGGETQYF.

The V call is TRBV5-4, the J call TRBJ2-7, with D perhaps matching TRBD1 (5 bases). Trimming cost V 2 bases and J 3 bases, with 12 bases left between them. CDR3 size: 14 residues. Germline CDR1 and CDR2: SGHNT and YYREEE (reference sequence). CDR3 DNA sequence: TGTGCCAGCAGCTTCGGCCAGGGTGGCTACGAGCAGTACTTC. Its protein is CASSFGQGGYEQYF.

This clone was seen just once. The chain links TRBV18 to TRBJ1-3; D is uncertain. The V end was cut by 2 bases, the J end by 0 bases, with 8 bases between. The CDR3 totals 15 residues. Germline CDR1 KGHSH, CDR2 LQKENI. CDR3: CASSPVGASGNTIYF. CDR3 in DNA: TGTGCCAGCTCACCAGTAGGAGCCTCTGGAAACACCATATATTTT. Looking up the rest from reference TRBV18 and TRBJ1-3 gives the full variable domain: NAGVMQNPRHLVRRRGQEARLRCSPMKGHSHVYWYRQLPEEGLKFMVYLQKENIIDESGMPKERFSAEFPKEGPSILRIQQVVRGDSAAYFCASSPVGASGNTIYFGEGSWLTVV.

The chain is built from TRBV7-3 and TRBJ1-1; 7 bases fit TRBD1. Germline V CDR1 and CDR2: SGHTA, FQGTGA. V lost 5 bases, J lost 4 bases, and 7 bases stayed unmatched. The CDR3 sequence is 14 residues long. Here the CDR3 reads CASSRTGTATEAFF. The CDR3 bases are TGTGCCAGCAGCCGCACGGGGACAGCCACTGAAGCTTTCTTT.

The CDR3 bases are TGTGCCAGTAGTATTACAGGGGGCTCCTACAATGAGCAGTTCTTC. Protein sequence: CASSITGGSYNEQFF. The chain links TRBV19 to TRBJ2-1, with TRBD1 matching over 8 bases. Germline V gene lookup returns CDR1 LNHDA and CDR2 SQIVND (reference sequence). After removal of 3 bases from V and 0 bases from J, the junction contained 1 base not matched to a gene. The CDR3 is made up of 15 amino acids.

CDR3 in amino acids: CASSVGVIGRGTEAFF. The CDR3 DNA follows: TGTGCCAGCAGCGTAGGGGTTATAGGCAGGGGCACTGAAGCTTTCTTT. This chain joins TRBV9 and TRBJ1-1, with D perhaps TRBD1 (6 bases). V was pared by 0 bases and J by 4 bases, with 16 bases between. This CDR3 region has 16 residues. CDR1 and CDR2 from the germline V gene are SGDLS and YYNGEE.

V and J are TRBV10-1 and TRBJ1-1; a weak D match, TRBD1 (5 bases). CDR1 is WNHNN and CDR2 is SYGVQD in the germline V gene (reference sequence). The CDR3 loop spans 14 amino acids. Between the trimmed V and J ends, which lost 10 bases and 0 bases, there was a span of 15 bases. The DNA for the CDR3 is TGCGCCAATCTGCGAACAGGCATGAACACTGAAGCTTTCTTT. This sequence encodes CANLRTGMNTEAFF.

The rearrangement links TRBV9 to TRBJ2-1; TRBD1 matches 8 bases. Germline CDR1 SGDLS, CDR2 YYNGEE. There are 14 residues in the CDR3. V lost 6 bases and J lost 10; bases outside the gene matches: 12. CDR3 DNA: TGTGCCAGCAACAAATCCCCGGACAGGGAAGAGCAGTTCTTC. Translating gives CASNKSPDREEQFF.

This rearrangement joins TRBV28 to TRBJ2-7; D may be TRBD2 (5 bases). Trimming pared 11 bases from V and 4 bases from J, leaving 12 bases between. The CDR3 runs 11 residues. Germline V gives CDR1 MDHEN, CDR2 SYDVKM. DNA for the CDR3: TGTGCCTCCCGGACTGCATACGAGCAGTACTTC. Protein: CASRTAYEQYF.

V is TRBV5-6 and J is TRBJ1-3, with 7 bases that match TRBD1. CDR1 and CDR2 (germline): SGHDT, YYEEEE. CDR3 length: 14 amino acids. The junction had 1 base not matched to a gene; V was cut back by 2 bases and J by 2 bases. CDR3 in DNA: TGTGCCAGCAGCTTAGGGGGCACTGGAAACACCATATATTTT. It encodes CASSLGGTGNTIYF. The full variable domain, its missing parts supplied by reference TRBV5-6 and TRBJ1-3, is DAGVTQSPTHLIKTRGQQVTLRCSPKSGHDTVSWYQQALGQGPQFIFQYYEEEERQRGNFPDRFSGHQFPNYSSELNVNALLLGDSALYLCASSLGGTGNTIYFGEGSWLTVV.

This chain joins TRBV18 and TRBJ2-7, with D possibly TRBD1 on 5 matching bases. V was pared by 8 bases and J by 2 bases, with 10 bases between. Germline assignment: CDR1 KGHSH and CDR2 LQKENI. The length of the CDR3 is 12 residues. CDR3 DNA: TGTGCCAGCCACGACAGTCCCTACGAGCAGTACTTC. Amino acid sequence: CASHDSPYEQYF.

The genes are TRBV7-9 and TRBJ1-4; tentatively, D is TRBD1 (6 bases). Germline V gene lookup returns CDR1 SEHNR and CDR2 FQNEAQ (reference sequence). The CDR3 sequence is 13 residues long. Deletions cut 5 bases from V and 11 bases from J, with 15 bases between. This chain's CDR3 is CASSPDSLGKLFF. CDR3 DNA sequence: TGTGCCAGCAGCCCGGACAGTTTGGGGAAACTGTTTTTT.

DNA of the CDR3: TGTGCCAGCAGCGGCCAGAGATTCGGGGAGCCCCAGCATTTT. Translated, it gives CASSGQRFGEPQHF. V usage is TRBV9 and J usage is TRBJ1-5, with D hard to call. Trimming took off 3 bases at V and 8 bases at J, with 15 bases between the two ends. The CDR3 contains 14 residues. Germline CDR1 SGDLS, CDR2 YYNGEE.